Shown below are 10 T cell receptor beta chains from a single sample sequenced in a study of control samples from healthy donors and cancer patients. Measured with immunoSEQ multiplex PCR; TCRdb has only the in-frame clones, and not every one. Among 25,000 to 35,000 clones listed, just under 90% were seen once. Sequenced sample: PBMCs. Receptor source: a middle-aged woman with lung cancer.

The chain is built from TRBV9 and TRBJ1-1, with unresolved D. This CDR3 has 14 amino acids. Trimming removed 0 bases at V and 4 bases at J, with 10 bases between. The germline gives CDR1 SGDLS, CDR2 YYNGEE. CDR3 nucleotides: TGTGCCAGCAGCGTAGGGGGAGTTGGCACTGAAGCTTTCTTT. It encodes CASSVGGVGTEAFF.

This rearrangement joins TRBV6-4 to TRBJ2-1, with D unclear. The V and J ends lost 3 bases and 7 bases respectively, with 10 bases between them. The CDR3 sequence is 13 residues long. The V gene's germline CDR1 is MRHNA and CDR2 SNTAGT. CDR3 in amino acids: CASSERAENEQFF. CDR3 nucleotide sequence: TGTGCCAGCAGTGAAAGGGCGGAGAATGAGCAGTTCTTC.

This chain links TRBV30 with TRBJ2-3; D possibly matches TRBD1 or TRBD2 (5 bases each). The CDR3 length is 13 residues. The V end lost 2 bases, the J end lost 1 base, and 7 bases lay between the germline ends. CDR1 is GTSNPN, CDR2 SVGIG, per germline (reference sequence). CDR3 sequence (DNA): TGTGCCTGGAGTAGGGACCGCACAGATACGCAGTATTTT. Translating it yields CAWSRDRTDTQYF.

The J gene is TRBJ1-1, the V gene TRBV7-9, with D possibly matching TRBD1 (5 bases). CDR3 length: 16 amino acids. V was trimmed by 1 base and J by 1 base, leaving 13 bases between them. The germline gives CDR1 SEHNR, CDR2 FQNEAQ (reference sequence). CDR3 nucleotide sequence: TGTGCCAGCAGCTTAGGCCGGGGCGAAGAGAACACTGAAGCTTTCTTT. Encoded protein: CASSLGRGEENTEAFF.

The chain is built from TRBV19 and TRBJ2-1, with D hard to call. CDR3 size: 15 residues. Germline lookup yields CDR1 LNHDA and CDR2 SQIVND (reference sequence). Trimming took 1 base from V and 4 from J, leaving 11 bases between them. CDR3 residues: CASSIGAARYNEQFF. The CDR3 bases are TGTGCCAGTAGTATAGGCGCAGCTCGATACAATGAGCAGTTCTTC. The full variable domain, rest sourced from reference TRBV19 and TRBJ2-1, is DGGITQSPKYLFRKEGQNVTLSCEQNLNHDAMYWYRQDPGQGLRLIYYSQIVNDFQKGDIAEGYSVSREKKESFPLTVTSAQKNPTAFYLCASSIGAARYNEQFFGPGTRLTVL.

This clone was recorded once. This sequence joins TRBV7-9 and TRBJ1-2; the D is unclear. Germline CDR1 is SEHNR and CDR2 is FQNEAQ (reference sequence). There are 12 residues in the CDR3. Trimming left V 7 bases short and J 5 bases short, with 11 bases between. The CDR3 nucleotides read TGTGCCAGCACTGTTTCGGGGTATGGCTACACCTTC. Its protein product is CASTVSGYGYTF.

The rearrangement uses TRBV6-1 and TRBJ1-6; D gene unclear. CDR1 is MNHNS and CDR2 is SASEGT in the germline V gene. The CDR3 loop spans 17 amino acids. V dropped 3 bases and J dropped 4 bases, with 16 bases sitting between them. This CDR3 is CASSDATYLLYNSPLHF. CDR3 bases: TGTGCCAGCAGTGATGCTACCTACCTACTTTATAATTCACCCCTCCACTTT.

The chain has TRBV11-3 and TRBJ2-6; 7 bases align to TRBD1. Germline V lookup: CDR1 SGHNT, CDR2 YENEEA. The CDR3 loop spans 17 amino acids. V was pared by 2 bases and J by 0 bases, with 4 bases of the junction left unmatched. The CDR3 nucleotides read TGTGCCAGCAGCTTACGGGACAGTGACTCTGGGGCCAACGTCCTGACTTTC. Amino acids: CASSLRDSDSGANVLTF.

The CDR3 spells CASSRETGGNTGELFF. CDR3 bases: TGCGCCAGCAGCCGAGAGACAGGGGGCAACACCGGGGAGCTGTTTTTT. The chain uses TRBV4-3 and TRBJ2-2, with 10 bases that match TRBD1. This CDR3 has 16 amino acids. Germline V gene sequence: CDR1 LGHNA, CDR2 YSLEER. V shed 4 bases and J 2 bases; nucleotides not matched to a gene: 4.

This clone was found once. The chain joins TRBV5-1 to TRBJ1-3; D gene unclear. The germline gives CDR1 SGHRS, CDR2 YFSETQ. This CDR3 spans 13 amino acids. V was pared by 4 bases and J by 0 bases, with 5 bases between. Written as DNA, the CDR3 is TGCGCCAGCAGCCCGTTCTCTGGAAACACCATATATTTT. This translates into CASSPFSGNTIYF.